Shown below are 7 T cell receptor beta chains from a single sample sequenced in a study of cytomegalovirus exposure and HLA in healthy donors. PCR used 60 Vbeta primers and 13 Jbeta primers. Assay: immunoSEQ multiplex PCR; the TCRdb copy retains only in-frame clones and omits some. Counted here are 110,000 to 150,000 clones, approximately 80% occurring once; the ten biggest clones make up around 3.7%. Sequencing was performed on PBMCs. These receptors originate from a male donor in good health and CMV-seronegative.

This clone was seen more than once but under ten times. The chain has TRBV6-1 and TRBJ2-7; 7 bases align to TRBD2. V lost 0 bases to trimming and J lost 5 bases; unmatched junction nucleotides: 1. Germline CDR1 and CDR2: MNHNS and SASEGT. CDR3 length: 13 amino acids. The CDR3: CASSEAGRDEQYF. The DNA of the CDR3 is TGTGCCAGCAGTGAAGCGGGGAGGGACGAGCAGTACTTC.

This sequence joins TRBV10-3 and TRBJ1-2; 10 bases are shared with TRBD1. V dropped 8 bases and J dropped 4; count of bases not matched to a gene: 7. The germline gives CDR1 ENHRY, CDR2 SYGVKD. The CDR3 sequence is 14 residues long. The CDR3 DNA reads TGTGCCATCGGGGGGACAGGGGCTTCCTATGGCTACACCTTC. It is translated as CAIGGTGASYGYTF.

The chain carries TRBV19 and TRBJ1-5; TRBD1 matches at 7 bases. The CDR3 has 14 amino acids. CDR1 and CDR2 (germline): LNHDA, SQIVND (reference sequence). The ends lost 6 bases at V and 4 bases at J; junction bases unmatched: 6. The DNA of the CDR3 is TGTGCCAGTAGCCAAAGGGGGCGGAATCAGCCCCAGCATTTT. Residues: CASSQRGRNQPQHF.

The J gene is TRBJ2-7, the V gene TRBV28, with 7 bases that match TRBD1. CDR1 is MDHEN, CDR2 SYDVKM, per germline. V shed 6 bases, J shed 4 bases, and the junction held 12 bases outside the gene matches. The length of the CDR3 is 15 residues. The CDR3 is CASRTITGVNYEQYF. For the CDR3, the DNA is TGTGCCAGCAGAACGATTACAGGGGTAAATTACGAGCAGTACTTC. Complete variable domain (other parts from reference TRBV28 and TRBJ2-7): DVKVTQSSRYLVKRTGEKVFLECVQDMDHENMFWYRQDPGLGLRLIYFSYDVKMKEKGDIPEGYSVSREKKERFSLILESASTNQTSMYLCASRTITGVNYEQYFGPGTRLTVT.

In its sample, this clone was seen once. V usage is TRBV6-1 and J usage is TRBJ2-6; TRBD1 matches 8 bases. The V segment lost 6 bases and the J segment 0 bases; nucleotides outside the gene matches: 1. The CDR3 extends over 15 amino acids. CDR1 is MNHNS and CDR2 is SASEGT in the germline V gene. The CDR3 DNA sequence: TGTGCCAGCAGGGACAGGGCCTCTGGGGCCAACGTCCTGACTTTC. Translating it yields CASRDRASGANVLTF.

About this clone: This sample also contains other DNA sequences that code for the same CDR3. The DNA of the CDR3 is TGTGCCAGCTCACGACAGGACAATCAGCCCCAGCATTTT. Protein: CASSRQDNQPQHF. The chain carries TRBV18 and TRBJ1-5, with D possibly matching TRBD1 (6 bases). Trimming cost V 4 bases and J 3 bases, with 7 bases left between them. The germline V gene has CDR1 KGHSH and CDR2 LQKENI. This CDR3 spans 13 amino acids.

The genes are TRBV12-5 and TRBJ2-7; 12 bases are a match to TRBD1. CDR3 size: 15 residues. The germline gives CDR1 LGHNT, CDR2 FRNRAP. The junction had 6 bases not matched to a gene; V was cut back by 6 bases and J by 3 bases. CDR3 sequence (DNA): TGTGCTAGTGGCCCCGGGACAGGGGGCGACTACGAGCAGTACTTC. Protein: CASGPGTGGDYEQYF.